This record covers a single T cell receptor beta chain. There is no known antigen for this receptor. The record has no base qualities; no much larger clone is one base away. The entry originates in a study of T cell responses to AZD1222 COVID-19 vaccine (dated by TCRdb to 2020 to 2023). As for the study more broadly: TCR sequencing was performed for about 240 trial participants, of whom some 200 were given two doses of AZD1222 and 26 were given two doses of MenACWY control vaccine. Trial participants were enrolled by age into subgroups of 18-55, 56-69 and 70-plus years, and 148, 28 and 57 TCR-sequenced participants, respectively, were included in these subgroups. The investigation overall reported the following: Conclusions about previously exposed vaccinees are limited, since just five or six AZD1222 recipients were seropositive for SARS-CoV-2 at baseline. Spike-specific TCR breadth and depth rose significantly after two AZD1222 doses compared with day 0 and with MenACWY recipients. The 56-69-year group was small, and its depth increase did not reach significance, likely because of low power. Because no day 14 peak-response samples were available, the repertoires could be characterized only after the peak T cell response. Participants were mostly white British, with more females than males. The authors suggested clonal diversity may have been underestimated. CD4 TCRs associated with the vaccine covered the entire spike protein, and the dominant responses were in regions 160-218 and 743-854. Nearly half of unique spike-specific TCRs reportedly recognized epitopes outside regions mutated in the B.1.351 and B.1.1.7 variants.

What the time point label conveys for this sample: baseline before first vaccination. In light of the paper, this sample's treatment or condition label describes: meningococcal conjugate vaccine given as trial control. Samples from vaccinated people were obtained from the UK trials COV001 and COV002, which included a single-blind randomized controlled phase 2/3 trial of AZD1222 (ChAdOx1 nCoV-19) in healthy adults. For TCRbeta chain sequencing, PBMC samples were collected from trial participants at day 0 and at day 28 after the second dose. The CDR3 regions of human TCRbeta chains were subjected to immunosequencing. In the source study's methods: Repertoire TCRs were checked for matches against a reference library of SARS-CoV-2-specific TCRs that had been generated using the MIRA antigen-specificity platform. Breadth was defined as the fraction of unique TCRs that were SARS-CoV-2-associated, and depth was defined as the fraction of total T cells that were SARS-CoV-2-associated. Using the MIRA data, every spike-specific TCR was mapped to the spike region that the TCR reacted to and assigned to either a CD4 or a CD8 class. Log10-transformed breadth and depth values were compared by one-way ANOVA with Sidak's multiple comparisons tests. TCRdb provides this immuneACCESS table in a form limited to in-frame rearrangements. Some clones are lacking; in checked studies, under half of them reflect an unresolved V gene, and why the rest are absent is not known. The V and J calls and the clone size are those of that table, but D and trimming were determined from the DNA. This sample gives roughly 130,000 clones in total; approximately 88% of them show up just once. The ten largest clones represent 18% of the sample.

The sequence was obtained from an adult in good health. Material: peripheral blood, obtained on day 0 of MenACWY control vaccination.

In nucleotide form, the sequence is TGTGCCAGTAGTATTGACCGGTTGGGCACTGAAGCTTTCTTT. Translation gives CASSIDRLGTEAFF. The sequence links TRBV19 to TRBJ1-1, with no confidently assigned D gene. CDR1 and CDR2 were assigned from the germline V gene (reference sequence) as LNHDA and SQIVND. The V and J ends are trimmed by 3 bases and 4 bases, leaving 12 bases between them. Inclusive of the bounding cysteine and phenylalanine, the CDR3 is 14 residues long. Of all the DNA, just the CDR3 is kept, 42 bases in frame from base 1.